The next 8 T cell receptor beta chains were all read from a single sample in a study of beta chain features in type 1 diabetes. General study results and limits: Shorter TCRB CDR3s, moderately but significantly so, were found in Type 1 diabetes patients in all four CD4+ subsets.

Of the isolated RNA, all was reverse transcribed, and so the sequenced material was expressed TCRB transcripts. Assay used: immunoSEQ multiplex PCR; TCRdb lists only in-frame clones, some missing. The sample consists of 140,000 to 150,000 clones, about an eighth of them appearing once. For these receptors, no antigen is known. Material for sequencing was central memory CD4+ T cells from blood. The receptors were gathered from a man aged 18 to 29 with type 1 diabetes.

A few counts support this clone. The CDR3 DNA reads as TGCGCCAGCAGCCAAGCTATCCCCTCGGGAGCGGGGGGCCAAGAGACCCAGTACTTC. Protein product: CASSQAIPSGAGGQETQYF. V usage is TRBV4-1 and J usage is TRBJ2-5; 9 bases are shared with TRBD2. Germline V gene sequence: CDR1 MGHRA, CDR2 YSYEKL. Trimming at V came to 1 base and at J to 1 base, leaving 13 bases not matched to a gene. The CDR3 loop spans 19 amino acids.

This clone has just a few counts. The CDR3 loop is CASRPATDTQYF. In DNA, the CDR3 is TGTGCCAGCAGACCCGCCACAGATACGCAGTATTTT. V usage is TRBV6-1 and J usage is TRBJ2-3, with D hard to call. The CDR3 loop spans 12 amino acids. The germline gives CDR1 MNHNS, CDR2 SASEGT. V was trimmed by 6 bases and J by 2 bases, leaving 6 bases between them.

This clone was recorded at least ten times. This chain uses TRBV6-5 with TRBJ1-2; D perhaps matches TRBD1 (6 bases). This CDR3 region has 16 residues. Trimming shortened V by 3 bases and J by 4 bases, and 18 bases separated the two germline ends. Germline assignment: CDR1 MNHEY and CDR2 SVGAGI. CDR3 protein: CASSYSTGWDPYGYTF. CDR3 nucleotide sequence: TGTGCCAGCAGTTATAGCACAGGGTGGGACCCCTATGGCTACACCTTC.

This clone was seen more than once but under ten times. CDR3 nucleotides: TGTGCCAGCTCACCAGGGGTGGGACGCACAGATACGCAGTATTTT. Amino acids: CASSPGVGRTDTQYF. This chain links TRBV18 with TRBJ2-3; D could derive from TRBD1 or TRBD2 (5 bases each). Germline V gives CDR1 KGHSH, CDR2 LQKENI. V was cut by 2 bases and J by 1 base, with 10 bases left in between. This CDR3 comprises 15 residues. Full variable domain (rest looked up from reference TRBV18 and TRBJ2-3): NAGVMQNPRHLVRRRGQEARLRCSPMKGHSHVYWYRQLPEEGLKFMVYLQKENIIDESGMPKERFSAEFPKEGPSILRIQQVVRGDSAAYFCASSPGVGRTDTQYFGPGTRLTVL.

The chain is built from TRBV4-1 and TRBJ1-5, with a tentative D call TRBD1 (5 bases). Germline CDR1 is MGHRA and CDR2 is YSYEKL. There are 16 residues in the CDR3. Trimming took 1 base from V and 2 from J, leaving 12 bases between them. In DNA, the CDR3 is TGCGCCAGCAGCCAAGGTGTTCCGGGGCGCAATCAGCCCCAGCATTTT. The encoded protein is CASSQGVPGRNQPQHF.

The V gene is TRBV25-1, the J gene TRBJ2-1; D gene uncertain. Trimming stripped 4 bases from V and 3 bases from J, with 4 bases between. The CDR3 sequence is 12 residues long. Germline V lookup: CDR1 MGHDK, CDR2 SYGVNS. The CDR3 region has the DNA TGTGCCAGCAGTGCAGGCTACAATGAGCAGTTCTTC. It yields the protein CASSAGYNEQFF.

The V and J genes are TRBV30 and TRBJ1-2; 7 positions agree with TRBD1. This CDR3 comprises 14 residues. CDR1 and CDR2 from the germline V gene are GTSNPN and SVGIG (reference sequence). The ends lost 4 bases at V and 4 bases at J; junction bases unmatched: 9. The CDR3 nucleotides are TGTGCCTGGAACCAGGGGGACGTGGTCTATGGCTACACCTTC. Translation gives CAWNQGDVVYGYTF.

The rearrangement joins TRBV5-1 to TRBJ2-7; 7 bases fit TRBD1. V shed 4 bases and J 3 bases; nucleotides not matched to a gene: 7. Germline CDR1 SGHRS, CDR2 YFSETQ. CDR3 length equals 14 residues. CDR3 bases: TGCGCCAGCAGCCCTGGGACAGCAGGCTACGAGCAGTACTTC. This encodes CASSPGTAGYEQYF. Drawing the rest from reference TRBV5-1 and TRBJ2-7, the complete variable domain is KAGVTQTPRYLIKTRGQQVTLSCSPISGHRSVSWYQQTPGQGLQFLFEYFSETQRNKGNFPGRFSGRQFSNSRSEMNVSTLELGDSALYLCASSPGTAGYEQYFGPGTRLTVT.